A selection of T cell receptor beta chains follows, all from one sample in a study of T cell responses to AZD1222 COVID-19 vaccine. Profiled with immunoSEQ multiplex PCR; TCRdb holds only in-frame clones, not every one. Of 180,000 or so clones listed, approximately 95% were seen once; the top ten hold about 4.2%. The sequences come from peripheral blood, collected on day 0 of AZD1222 vaccination. These TCRs come from an adult in good health. Both conserved end residues are part of each CDR3. The D gene is left open where the match is weak. Clone size is given for some rows only: seen once, a few or many times, or a class if the clone is expanded.

j_gene | abundance | d_gene | v_gene | CDR3aa | CDR3nt
TRBJ1-1 | - | TRBD1 | TRBV5-1 | CASSSRGEGGEAFF | TGCGCCAGCAGCTCCAGGGGGGAAGGGGGAGAAGCTTTCTTT
TRBJ2-5 | - | - | TRBV19 | CASSIAHREGTQYF | TGTGCCAGTAGTATTGCCCACAGGGAAGGGACCCAGTACTTC
TRBJ1-1 | - | - | TRBV12-3/TRBV12-4 | CASSFTEDTEAFF | TGTGCCAGCAGTTTCACCGAGGACACTGAAGCTTTCTTT
TRBJ1-5 | - | TRBD1 | TRBV12-5 | CASGPSGTAYQPQHF | TGTGCTAGTGGTCCATCCGGGACAGCCTATCAGCCCCAGCATTTT
TRBJ1-5 | - | - | TRBV2 | CASISNRGNQPQHF | TGTGCCAGCATATCGAATAGGGGAAATCAGCCCCAGCATTTT
TRBJ1-4 | - | - | TRBV14 | CASSHQPNYNEKLFF | TGTGCCAGCAGCCACCAGCCTAATTATAATGAAAAACTGTTTTTT
TRBJ2-1 | - | TRBD1 | TRBV6-5 | CASRRQGYNEQFF | TGTGCCAGCAGGAGACAGGGGTACAATGAGCAGTTCTTC
TRBJ1-6 | - | TRBD1 | TRBV10-1 | CASSSGTGNSPLHF | TGCGCCAGCAGTTCCGGGACAGGGAATTCACCCCTCCACTTT
TRBJ1-1 | - | TRBD1 | TRBV11-2 | CASSLRTGGEGGTEAFF | TGTGCCAGCAGCTTGCGGACAGGGGGCGAGGGGGGCACTGAAGCTTTCTTT
TRBJ1-6 | once | - | TRBV7-9 | CASSVRPSNNSPLHF | TGTGCCAGCAGCGTCAGGCCATCTAATAATTCACCCCTCCACTTT
TRBJ2-4 | - | - | TRBV7-9 | CASTQVRGATNIQYF | TGTGCCAGCACCCAGGTACGGGGGGCGACGAACATTCAGTACTTC
TRBJ1-1 | - | TRBD1 | TRBV6-5 | CASRNRGQHTEAFF | TGTGCCAGCAGGAACCGGGGACAGCACACTGAAGCTTTCTTT
TRBJ1-2 | - | - | TRBV5-6 | CASSQVIDGGGYTF | TGTGCCAGCAGCCAGGTGATTGATGGGGGTGGCTACACCTTC
TRBJ2-1 | - | - | TRBV10-2 | CASRGTNEQFF | TGCGCCAGCAGGGGCACCAATGAGCAGTTCTTC
TRBJ2-1 | - | TRBD2 | TRBV10-3 | CAIGAASGGQFNEQFF | TGTGCCATCGGGGCTGCTAGCGGGGGGCAGTTCAATGAGCAGTTCTTC
TRBJ1-2 | - | TRBD1 | TRBV12-5 | CASGLGQGSGYTF | TGTGCTAGTGGTTTAGGACAGGGAAGTGGCTACACCTTC
TRBJ2-1 | - | - | TRBV6-5 | CASRLGWNEQFF | TGTGCCAGCAGGCTTGGTTGGAATGAGCAGTTCTTC
TRBJ2-1 | - | TRBD2 | TRBV6-5 | CASSHGGITYNEQFF | TGTGCCAGCAGCCACGGGGGGATAACCTACAATGAGCAGTTCTTC
TRBJ1-1 | few | TRBD1 | TRBV19 | CAVRTGRFDTEAFF | TGTGCCGTCCGGACAGGGAGGTTCGACACTGAAGCTTTCTTT
TRBJ2-2 | - | - | TRBV6-5 | CASRDSSNTGELFF | TGTGCCAGCAGGGACAGTTCGAACACCGGGGAGCTGTTTTTT
TRBJ2-2 | - | - | TRBV11-2 | CASSLDPPPGGELFF | TGTGCCAGCAGCTTAGACCCCCCCCCGGGCGGGGAGCTGTTTTTT
TRBJ1-5 | - | TRBD1 | TRBV6-1 | CASSLQGAINQPQHF | TGTGCCAGCAGTTTACAGGGGGCCATCAATCAGCCCCAGCATTTT
TRBJ1-1 | - | - | TRBV11-2 | CASSMNWNTEAFF | TGTGCCAGCAGTATGAACTGGAACACTGAAGCTTTCTTT
TRBJ1-5 | - | - | TRBV3-1/TRBV3-2 | CASSPREGGNQPQHF | TGTGCCAGCAGCCCTCGGGAGGGTGGCAATCAGCCCCAGCATTTT
TRBJ2-1 | - | TRBD1 | TRBV18 | CASSPYDRALVMPNEQFF | TGTGCCAGCTCACCCTACGACAGGGCCCTGGTCATGCCGAATGAGCAGTTCTTC
TRBJ2-3 | - | - | TRBV5-1 | CASSNRDTQYF | TGCGCCAGCAGCAACCGAGATACGCAGTATTTT
TRBJ2-7 | - | TRBD1 | TRBV9 | CASSVYVTGIDEQYF | TGTGCCAGCAGCGTATACGTGACAGGGATCGACGAGCAGTACTTC
TRBJ2-3 | - | - | TRBV5-8 | CASTLRTAITDTQYF | TGTGCCAGCACCCTAAGGACAGCTATCACAGATACGCAGTATTTT
TRBJ2-3 | - | TRBD2 | TRBV2 | CASRTGGNTDTQYF | TGTGCCAGCAGGACCGGGGGGAACACAGATACGCAGTATTTT
TRBJ1-1 | - | TRBD1 | TRBV3-1/TRBV3-2 | CASSQVGQGETEAFF | TGTGCCAGCAGCCAAGTTGGACAGGGTGAAACTGAAGCTTTCTTT
TRBJ2-3 | - | - | TRBV19 | CASVRWAGGADTQYF | TGTGCCAGTGTAAGGTGGGCAGGAGGGGCAGATACGCAGTATTTT
TRBJ1-2 | - | - | TRBV28 | CASSHPEGRTDGYTF | TGTGCCAGCAGCCACCCCGAGGGACGGACGGATGGCTACACCTTC
TRBJ2-1 | - | TRBD2 | TRBV7-9 | CASRPGLAGYNEQFF | TGTGCCAGTAGGCCGGGACTAGCGGGATATAATGAGCAGTTCTTC
TRBJ2-7 | - | - | TRBV6-1 | CASSEMPGQILYEQYF | TGTGCCAGCAGTGAAATGCCAGGCCAGATCCTCTACGAGCAGTACTTC
TRBJ1-2 | - | - | TRBV9 | CASSVDVVNYGYTF | TGTGCCAGCAGCGTAGACGTGGTTAACTATGGCTACACCTTC
TRBJ1-5 | - | - | TRBV12-3/TRBV12-4 | CASSVNSNQPQHF | TGTGCCAGCAGTGTTAATAGCAATCAGCCCCAGCATTTT
TRBJ1-1 | - | - | TRBV4-1 | CASSERGVGVTGAFF | TGCGCCAGCAGCGAAAGGGGGGTGGGGGTGACTGGAGCTTTCTTT
TRBJ1-4 | - | TRBD1 | TRBV4-1 | CASSPDTGRGRPDGEKLFF | TGCGCCAGCAGCCCCGACACCGGGAGGGGGCGCCCGGATGGAGAAAAACTGTTTTTT
TRBJ1-2 | - | - | TRBV5-1 | CASSLEGSVGYTF | TGCGCCAGCAGCTTAGAGGGTTCCGTGGGCTACACCTTC
TRBJ1-2 | - | - | TRBV14 | CASSQNRMTLYGYTF | TGTGCCAGCAGCCAAAACAGGATGACCCTCTATGGCTACACCTTC
TRBJ1-2 | - | - | TRBV6-2/TRBV6-3 | CASSTTGTPIPLF | TGTGCCAGCAGTACCACCGGGACACCGATTCCCCTTTTC
TRBJ2-2 | - | - | TRBV3-1/TRBV3-2 | CASSQGGGELFF | TGTGCCAGCAGCCAAGGAGGGGGGGAGCTGTTTTTT
TRBJ2-1 | - | - | TRBV29-1 | CSVRAGPYNEQFF | TGCAGCGTGCGGGCGGGCCCTTACAATGAGCAGTTCTTC
TRBJ1-4 | once | TRBD1 | TRBV6-5 | CASSRDRGEKLFF | TGTGCCAGCAGCCGGGACAGGGGGGAAAAACTGTTTTTT
TRBJ1-4 | - | - | TRBV2 | CASSPGTLESEKLFF | TGTGCCAGCAGTCCCGGGACTCTCGAAAGCGAAAAACTGTTTTTT
TRBJ2-7 | - | - | TRBV5-1 | CASSRAPGSSYEQYF | TGCGCCAGCAGCAGGGCTCCCGGAAGCTCCTACGAGCAGTACTTC
TRBJ1-1 | - | - | TRBV19 | CASVDLRGTTEAFF | TGTGCCAGCGTCGATCTCAGGGGCACCACTGAAGCTTTCTTT
TRBJ1-5 | - | - | TRBV6-5 | CASSMGIGRGQPQHF | TGTGCCAGCAGTATGGGGATAGGGAGGGGGCAGCCCCAGCATTTT
TRBJ2-7 | - | TRBD2 | TRBV6-1 | CASSGESLGTSGNRYEQYF | TGTGCCAGCAGTGGAGAATCGCTCGGGACTAGCGGGAATCGCTACGAGCAGTACTTC
TRBJ1-5 | - | - | TRBV7-6 | CASSLVYGSNQPQHF | TGTGCCAGCAGCTTAGTCTACGGTAGCAATCAGCCCCAGCATTTT
TRBJ2-7 | - | - | TRBV20-1 | CSASGLGYEQYF | TGCAGTGCTAGTGGCCTAGGCTACGAGCAGTACTTC
TRBJ2-7 | - | TRBD2 | TRBV9 | CASSVKPGLAYEQYF | TGTGCCAGCAGCGTTAAACCGGGACTAGCCTACGAGCAGTACTTC
TRBJ2-7 | - | - | TRBV12-3/TRBV12-4 | CASSLGPKNEQYF | TGTGCCAGCAGTTTAGGACCAAAAAACGAGCAGTACTTC
TRBJ2-3 | - | TRBD2 | TRBV11-2 | CASSLWGVAGAPDTQYF | TGTGCCAGCAGCTTATGGGGAGTAGCGGGAGCCCCAGATACGCAGTATTTT
TRBJ2-1 | - | TRBD1 | TRBV15 | CATSGERTGGNNEQFF | TGTGCCACCAGCGGCGAGCGGACAGGGGGAAACAATGAGCAGTTCTTC
TRBJ1-1 | - | TRBD1 | TRBV13 | CASIKQGARTEAFF | TGTGCCAGCATCAAACAGGGGGCGCGCACTGAAGCTTTCTTT
TRBJ2-6 | - | - | TRBV5-4 | CASSLRGPGANVLTF | TGTGCCAGCAGCTTGCGAGGACCTGGGGCCAACGTCCTGACTTTC
TRBJ1-2 | - | - | TRBV28 | CASSTTPGYTF | TGTGCCAGCAGTACAACACCTGGCTACACCTTC